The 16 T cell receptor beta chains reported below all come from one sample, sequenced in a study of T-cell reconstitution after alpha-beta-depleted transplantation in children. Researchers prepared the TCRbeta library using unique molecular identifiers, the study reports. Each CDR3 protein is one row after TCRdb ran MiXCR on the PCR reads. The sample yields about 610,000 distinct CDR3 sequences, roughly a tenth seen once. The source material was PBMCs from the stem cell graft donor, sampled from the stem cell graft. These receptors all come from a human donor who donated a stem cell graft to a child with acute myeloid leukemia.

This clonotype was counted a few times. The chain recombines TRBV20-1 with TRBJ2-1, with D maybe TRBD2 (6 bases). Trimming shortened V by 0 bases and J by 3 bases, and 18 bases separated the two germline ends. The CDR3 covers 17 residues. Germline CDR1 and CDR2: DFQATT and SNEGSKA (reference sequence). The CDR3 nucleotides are TGCAGTGCTAGAGAAAGGCGGGTCACTAGCAGCTACAATGAGCAGTTCTTC. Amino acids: CSARERRVTSSYNEQFF.

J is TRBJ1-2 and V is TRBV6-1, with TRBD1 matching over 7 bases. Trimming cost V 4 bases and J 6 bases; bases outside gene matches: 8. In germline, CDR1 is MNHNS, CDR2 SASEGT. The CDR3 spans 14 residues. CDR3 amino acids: CASSALRGADGYTF. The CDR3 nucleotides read TGTGCCAGCAGTGCCCTCAGGGGGGCCGATGGCTACACCTTC.

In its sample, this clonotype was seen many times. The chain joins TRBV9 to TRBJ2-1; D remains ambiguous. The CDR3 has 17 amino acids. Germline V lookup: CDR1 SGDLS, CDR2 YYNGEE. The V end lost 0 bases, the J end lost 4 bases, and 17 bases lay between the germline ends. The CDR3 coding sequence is TGTGCCAGCAGCGTAGGAGGCGCGGATTGGGTGTACAATGAGCAGTTCTTC. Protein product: CASSVGGADWVYNEQFF.

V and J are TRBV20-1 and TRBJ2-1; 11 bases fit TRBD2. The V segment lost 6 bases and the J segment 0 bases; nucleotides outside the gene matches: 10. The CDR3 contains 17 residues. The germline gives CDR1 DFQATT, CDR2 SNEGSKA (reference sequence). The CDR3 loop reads CSAVRTSGLSSYNEQFF. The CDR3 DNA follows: TGCAGTGCCGTCAGGACTAGCGGGTTAAGCTCCTACAATGAGCAGTTCTTC.

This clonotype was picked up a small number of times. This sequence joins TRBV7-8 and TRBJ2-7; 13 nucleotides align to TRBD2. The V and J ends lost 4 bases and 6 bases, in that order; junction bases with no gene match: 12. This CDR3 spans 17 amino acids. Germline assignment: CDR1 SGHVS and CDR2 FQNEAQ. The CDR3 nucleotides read TGTGCCAGCAGCTCCCAGATTCGGACTAGCGGGAGCTCCGAGCAGTACTTC. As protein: CASSSQIRTSGSSEQYF. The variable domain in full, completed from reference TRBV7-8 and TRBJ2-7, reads GAGVSQSPRYKVAKRGQDVALRCDPISGHVSLFWYQQALGQGPEFLTYFQNEAQLDKSGLPSDRFFAERPEGSVSTLKIQRTQQEDSAVYLCASSSQIRTSGSSEQYFGPGTRLTVT.

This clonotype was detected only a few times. CDR3 amino acids: CAIGDRAYEQYF. The DNA of the CDR3 is TGTGCCATCGGGGACAGGGCCTACGAGCAGTACTTC. The V and J genes are TRBV10-3 and TRBJ2-7; TRBD1 matches at 9 bases. The CDR3 covers 12 residues. Trimming took 8 bases from V and 2 from J; bases not matched to a gene: 1. Germline CDR1 ENHRY, CDR2 SYGVKD.

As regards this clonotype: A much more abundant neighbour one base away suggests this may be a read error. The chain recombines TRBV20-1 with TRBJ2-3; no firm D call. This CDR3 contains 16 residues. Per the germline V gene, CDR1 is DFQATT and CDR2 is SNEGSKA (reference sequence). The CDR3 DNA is TGCTGTGCTAGTCCCCAAGGCATAGCCCACACAGATACGCAGTATTTT. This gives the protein CCASPQGIAHTDTQYF.

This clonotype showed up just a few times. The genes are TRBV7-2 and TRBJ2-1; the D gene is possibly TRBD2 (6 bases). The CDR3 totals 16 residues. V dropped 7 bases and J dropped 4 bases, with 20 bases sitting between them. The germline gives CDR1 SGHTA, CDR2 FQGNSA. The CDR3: CASIPGSGDGYNEQFF. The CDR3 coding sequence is TGTGCCAGCATCCCAGGTTCGGGGGATGGATACAATGAGCAGTTCTTC.

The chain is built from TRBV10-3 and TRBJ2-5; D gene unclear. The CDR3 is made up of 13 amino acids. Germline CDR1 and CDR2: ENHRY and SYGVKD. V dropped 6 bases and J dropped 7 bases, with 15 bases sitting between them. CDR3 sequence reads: CAISENGVGTQYF. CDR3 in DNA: TGTGCCATCAGCGAGAATGGGGTAGGGACCCAGTACTTC.

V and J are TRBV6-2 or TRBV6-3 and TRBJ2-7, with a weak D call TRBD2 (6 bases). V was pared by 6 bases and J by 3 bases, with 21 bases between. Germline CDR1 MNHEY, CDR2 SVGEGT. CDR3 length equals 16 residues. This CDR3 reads CASSQMDAGILYEQYF. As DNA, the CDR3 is TGTGCCAGCAGCCAGATGGACGCGGGAATACTCTACGAGCAGTACTTC.

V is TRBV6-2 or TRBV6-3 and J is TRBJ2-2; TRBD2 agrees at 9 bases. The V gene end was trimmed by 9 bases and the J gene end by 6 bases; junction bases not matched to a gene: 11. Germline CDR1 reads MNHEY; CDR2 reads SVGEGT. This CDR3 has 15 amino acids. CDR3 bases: TGTGCCAGTACGAATAGCGGGAGTAAGGCCGGGGAGCTGTTTTTT. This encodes CASTNSGSKAGELFF.

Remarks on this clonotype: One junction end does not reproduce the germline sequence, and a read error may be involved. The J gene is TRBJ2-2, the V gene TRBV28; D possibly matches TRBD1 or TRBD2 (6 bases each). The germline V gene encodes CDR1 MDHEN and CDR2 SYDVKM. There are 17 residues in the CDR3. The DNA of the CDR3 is TGTGCCAGCATCCCCTCCGGCGGGACAACGAACATCGGGGAGCTGTTTTTT. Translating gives CASIPSGGTTNIGELFF.

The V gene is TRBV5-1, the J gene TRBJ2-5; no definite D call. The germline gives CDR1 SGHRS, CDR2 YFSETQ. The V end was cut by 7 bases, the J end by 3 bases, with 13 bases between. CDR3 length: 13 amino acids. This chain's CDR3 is CASRQRAEETQYF. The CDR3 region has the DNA TGCGCCAGCCGACAACGCGCGGAAGAGACCCAGTACTTC.

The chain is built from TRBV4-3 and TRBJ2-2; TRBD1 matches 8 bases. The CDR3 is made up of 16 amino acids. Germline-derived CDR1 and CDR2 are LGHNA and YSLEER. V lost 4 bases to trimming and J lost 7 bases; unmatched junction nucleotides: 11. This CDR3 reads CASSPQGAPLGGELFF. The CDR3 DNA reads TGCGCCAGCAGCCCCCAGGGGGCCCCTCTTGGCGGGGAGCTGTTTTTT.

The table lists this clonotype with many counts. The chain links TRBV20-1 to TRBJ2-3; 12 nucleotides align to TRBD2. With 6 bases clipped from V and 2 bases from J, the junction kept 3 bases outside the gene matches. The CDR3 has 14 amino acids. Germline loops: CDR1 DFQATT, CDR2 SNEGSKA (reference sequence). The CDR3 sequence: CSAWTSGITDTQYF. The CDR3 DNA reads TGCAGTGCCTGGACTAGCGGGATCACAGATACGCAGTATTTT.

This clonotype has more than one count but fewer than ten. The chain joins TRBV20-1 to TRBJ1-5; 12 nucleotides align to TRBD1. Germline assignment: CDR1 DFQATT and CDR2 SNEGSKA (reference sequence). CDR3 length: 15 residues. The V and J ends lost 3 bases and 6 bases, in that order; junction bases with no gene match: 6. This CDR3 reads CSARGGTGGGQPQHF. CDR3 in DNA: TGCAGTGCTAGGGGGGGGACAGGGGGCGGTCAGCCCCAGCATTTT.